A single sample gave rise to the 30 T cell receptor beta chains below, sequenced in a study of control samples from healthy donors and cancer patients. Method: immunoSEQ multiplex PCR; TCRdb's copy keeps in-frame clones and lacks some. The sample yields more than 75,000 clones, about 81% seen once. Sequenced: PBMCs. The receptors originated from a man between 70 and 80 years old with lung cancer.

This clone showed up many times. In nucleotides, the CDR3 is TGCGCCAGCAGTGAGCCCCGAACCGGGACAGGGAAAAATGAGCAGTTCTTC. Translated, it gives CASSEPRTGTGKNEQFF. The chain carries TRBV10-2 and TRBJ2-1; 9 bases align to TRBD1. The germline gives CDR1 WSHSY, CDR2 SAAADI. This CDR3 spans 17 amino acids. After removal of 2 bases from V and 7 bases from J, the junction contained 12 bases not matched to a gene.

V is TRBV19 and J is TRBJ1-2; 12 bases agree with TRBD1. Germline V lookup: CDR1 LNHDA, CDR2 SQIVND (reference sequence). The CDR3 contains 16 residues. V lost 4 bases and J lost 3; bases outside the gene matches: 6. The CDR3 DNA is TGTGCCAGTAGTACCGGGGACAGGGGGCGCGACTATGGCTACACCTTC. This sequence encodes CASSTGDRGRDYGYTF.

The V and J genes are TRBV7-3 and TRBJ1-2; 7 bases match TRBD1. The CDR3 runs to 13 residues. Trimming took 3 bases from V and 5 from J; bases not matched to a gene: 3. The germline CDR1 and CDR2 sequences are SGHTA and FQGTGA. The CDR3: CASSLSGGYGYTF. The CDR3 coding sequence is TGTGCCAGCAGCTTGTCAGGGGGATATGGCTACACCTTC.

The rearrangement links TRBV7-8 to TRBJ1-1, with D possibly matching TRBD1 (5 bases). Germline V gene data show CDR1 as SGHVS and CDR2 as FQNEAQ. This CDR3 is 14 amino acids long. V lost 5 bases and J 4 bases, leaving 14 bases between the germline ends. The chain's CDR3 is CASSPGSGGTEAFF. The CDR3 bases are TGTGCCAGCAGCCCCGGCTCGGGGGGCACTGAAGCTTTCTTT.

The CDR3 loop reads CASSLRDRGPEKLFF. The CDR3 region has the DNA TGCGCCAGCAGCCTCCGGGACAGGGGACCTGAAAAACTGTTTTTT. The rearrangement uses TRBV4-1 and TRBJ1-4, with TRBD1 matching 10 bases. CDR1 and CDR2 from the germline V gene are MGHRA and YSYEKL. This CDR3 is 15 amino acids long. After removal of 4 bases from V and 7 bases from J, the junction contained 6 bases not matched to a gene.

V is TRBV6-6 and J is TRBJ1-3; weak D call: TRBD1 (5 bases). Germline V gene data show CDR1 as MNHNY and CDR2 as SVGAGI (reference sequence). The CDR3 extends over 14 amino acids. Trimming cost V 5 bases and J 2 bases, with 10 bases left between them. The CDR3 protein is CASSAQGAGNTIYF. CDR3 DNA sequence: TGTGCCAGCAGTGCGCAGGGAGCTGGAAACACCATATATTTT.

This chain connects TRBV11-2 to TRBJ2-7, with D possibly being TRBD1 (5 bases). Germline V gives CDR1 SGHAT, CDR2 FQNNGV. Trimming pared 5 bases from V and 0 bases from J, leaving 17 bases between. The CDR3 length is 16 residues. CDR3 nucleotide sequence: TGTGCCAGCAGCCTCAGACAGCCCGCCTTCTCCTACGAGCAGTACTTC. Translating it yields CASSLRQPAFSYEQYF.

J is TRBJ2-1 and V is TRBV27; possibly TRBD1 for D (5 bases). Trimming left V 7 bases short and J 1 base short, with 20 bases between. This CDR3 is 17 amino acids long. In germline, CDR1 is MNHEY, CDR2 SMNVEV (reference sequence). CDR3 sequence reads: CASTDNPDTFSYNEQFF. CDR3 in DNA: TGTGCCAGCACTGACAACCCGGACACCTTTTCCTACAATGAGCAGTTCTTC.

This chain joins TRBV10-3 and TRBJ2-7, with 8 bases fitting TRBD1. The CDR3 length is 14 residues. Germline V gives CDR1 ENHRY, CDR2 SYGVKD. The V gene end was trimmed by 6 bases and the J gene end by 0 bases; junction bases not matched to a gene: 4. The CDR3: CAISGTGGSYEQYF. Here the CDR3 DNA reads TGTGCCATCAGCGGAACAGGGGGCTCCTACGAGCAGTACTTC.

The chain combines TRBV14 with TRBJ2-7; D may be TRBD1 (5 bases). Germline CDR1 SGHDN, CDR2 FVKESK. This CDR3 is built from 17 residues. The V end was cut by 2 bases, the J end by 4 bases, with 21 bases between. The CDR3 region is CASSQSPGAGKEYEQYF. As DNA, the CDR3 is TGTGCCAGCAGCCAATCCCCTGGGGCAGGGAAGGAGTACGAGCAGTACTTC.

This clone showed up just once. The V and J genes are TRBV6-5 and TRBJ1-1, with D unclear. V was cut by 5 bases and J by 3 bases, with 10 bases left in between. CDR1 is MNHEY, CDR2 SVGAGI, per germline. The CDR3 is 13 amino acids. DNA of the CDR3: TGTGCCAGCAGTAAGAACCCAGACACTGAAGCTTTCTTT. It is translated as CASSKNPDTEAFF.

V gene TRBV10-3 combines with J gene TRBJ2-3, with D perhaps TRBD2 (5 bases). The CDR3 length is 12 residues. V was shortened by 8 bases and J by 5 bases, with 11 bases between the two germline ends. CDR1 ENHRY and CDR2 SYGVKD come from the germline V gene. CDR3 in amino acids: CAISGREDTQYF. The CDR3 DNA is TGTGCCATCTCAGGTCGGGAAGATACGCAGTATTTT.

The chain joins TRBV24-1 to TRBJ1-5, with D perhaps matching TRBD1 (6 bases). The CDR3 spans 15 residues. Trimming took off 5 bases at V and 2 bases at J, with 12 bases between the two ends. The germline V gene has CDR1 KGHDR and CDR2 SFDVKD. CDR3 residues: CATSVGGAGNQPQHF. In DNA form, the CDR3 reads TGTGCCACCAGTGTGGGGGGGGCGGGCAATCAGCCCCAGCATTTT.

The chain combines TRBV10-1 with TRBJ2-7; TRBD1 aligns across 12 bases. Per the germline V gene, CDR1 is WNHNN and CDR2 is SYGVQD (reference sequence). The CDR3 covers 14 residues. The J segment lost 4 bases and the V segment lost 9 bases, leaving 7 bases of the junction unmatched. This CDR3 is CASAPGQGAYEQYF. CDR3 in DNA: TGCGCCAGTGCTCCGGGACAGGGGGCTTACGAGCAGTACTTC.

The genes are TRBV6-5 and TRBJ1-1; the match to TRBD1 covers 7 bases. Looked up from germline, CDR1 is MNHEY and CDR2 is SVGAGI. CDR3 length: 15 amino acids. Trimming cost V 4 bases and J 0 bases; bases outside gene matches: 5. The CDR3 DNA sequence: TGTGCCAGCAGTTTGGGACAGATCTTGAACACTGAAGCTTTCTTT. Translation: CASSLGQILNTEAFF.

The rearrangement links TRBV14 to TRBJ2-5, with 10 bases that match TRBD2. Germline assignment: CDR1 SGHDN and CDR2 FVKESK. There are 15 residues in the CDR3. J lost 2 bases, V lost 2 bases, and 2 bases had no gene match. This CDR3 reads CASSQSLAGQETQYF. In DNA, the CDR3 is TGTGCCAGCAGCCAATCACTAGCGGGACAAGAGACCCAGTACTTC.

The CDR3: CASSPQGISTDTQYF. The CDR3 DNA reads TGTGCCAGCTCACCCCAGGGGATTAGCACAGATACGCAGTATTTT. The J gene is TRBJ2-3, the V gene TRBV18; D perhaps matches TRBD1 (6 bases). V lost 3 bases and J lost 0, with 10 bases in between. This CDR3 has 15 amino acids. CDR1 is KGHSH and CDR2 is LQKENI in the germline V gene.

The CDR3 reads CASSFDYGANVLTF. The CDR3 DNA follows: TGTGCCAGCAGCTTCGATTACGGGGCCAACGTCCTGACTTTC. This chain links TRBV7-9 with TRBJ2-6; D is unclear. The CDR3 spans 14 residues. The germline gives CDR1 SEHNR, CDR2 FQNEAQ (reference sequence). Deletions cut 3 bases from V and 4 bases from J, with 7 bases between.

This clone has only a few counts. V is TRBV6-5 and J is TRBJ1-6; TRBD1 is a possible D gene (6 bases). The CDR3 has 14 residues. V gave up 8 bases and J gave up 1 base, with 9 bases separating them. Germline V CDR1 and CDR2: MNHEY, SVGAGI. The CDR3 loop is CASGQRSYNSPLHF. The DNA of the CDR3 is TGTGCCAGCGGACAGAGATCCTATAATTCACCCCTCCACTTT.

J is TRBJ1-4 and V is TRBV30, with D unresolved. The CDR3 totals 13 residues. Deletions cut 5 bases from V and 2 bases from J, with 9 bases between. Germline loops: CDR1 GTSNPN, CDR2 SVGIG (reference sequence). The CDR3 sequence is CAWGVRTNEKLFF. Here the CDR3 DNA reads TGTGCCTGGGGGGTGCGGACTAATGAAAAACTGTTTTTT.

The chain has TRBV9 and TRBJ1-2, with 7 bases matching TRBD1. The CDR3 is 13 residues long. V dropped 4 bases and J dropped 3; count of bases not matched to a gene: 3. Germline V gives CDR1 SGDLS, CDR2 YYNGEE. The CDR3, as DNA: TGTGCCAGCAGCCCTCAGGGGGACTATGGCTACACCTTC. It codes for CASSPQGDYGYTF.

The chain is built from TRBV7-2 and TRBJ2-7; D gene ambiguous. CDR3 length: 14 amino acids. V was cut by 5 bases and J by 2 bases, with 13 bases left in between. The V gene's germline CDR1 is SGHTA and CDR2 FQGNSA. The CDR3 spells CASSAARPPYEQYF. DNA for the CDR3: TGTGCCAGCAGCGCCGCTAGGCCCCCCTACGAGCAGTACTTC.

This clone was recorded only once. The CDR3 nucleotides read TGTGCCACCAGTGATTCCAGGGGACGGAGCGGGGAGCTGTTTTTT. This gives the protein CATSDSRGRSGELFF. The V gene is TRBV24-1, the J gene TRBJ2-2, with D perhaps TRBD1 (6 bases). The V end was cut by 2 bases, the J end by 7 bases, with 13 bases between. Germline CDR1 is KGHDR and CDR2 is SFDVKD. The CDR3 runs 15 residues.

V and J are TRBV5-1 and TRBJ1-1, with D uncertain. V lost 4 bases and J 0 bases, leaving 16 bases between the germline ends. Per the germline V gene, CDR1 is SGHRS and CDR2 is YFSETQ. This CDR3 has 16 residues. The CDR3 is CASSPAGGRMNTEAFF. As DNA, the CDR3 is TGCGCCAGCAGCCCTGCTGGCGGCAGGATGAACACTGAAGCTTTCTTT.

This clone was counted a few times. The V and J genes are TRBV5-1 and TRBJ2-5, with a possible D match to TRBD1 (6 bases). V was trimmed by 5 bases and J by 1 base, leaving 12 bases between them. CDR3 size: 14 residues. Germline V lookup: CDR1 SGHRS, CDR2 YFSETQ. The CDR3 is CASSDGQLQETQYF. The CDR3, as DNA: TGCGCCAGCAGTGACGGACAGCTCCAAGAGACCCAGTACTTC. Full variable domain (outside the CDR3, taken from reference TRBV5-1 and TRBJ2-5): KAGVTQTPRYLIKTRGQQVTLSCSPISGHRSVSWYQQTPGQGLQFLFEYFSETQRNKGNFPGRFSGRQFSNSRSEMNVSTLELGDSALYLCASSDGQLQETQYFGPGTRLLVL.

This clone was recorded once. V gene TRBV19 combines with J gene TRBJ2-7, with TRBD1 as a possible D gene (6 bases). Germline V gene data show CDR1 as LNHDA and CDR2 as SQIVND (reference sequence). The CDR3 is made up of 13 amino acids. The V end was cut by 3 bases, the J end by 3 bases, with 9 bases between. CDR3 DNA sequence: TGTGCCAGTAGTATTACAGGGTTCTACGAGCAGTACTTC. Translation: CASSITGFYEQYF.

Points on this clone: A junction end diverges from the germline sequence, so it may reflect a read error. V and J are TRBV7-7 and TRBJ2-5; D might be TRBD1 or TRBD2, each matching 5 bases. The CDR3 runs 15 residues. Germline assignment: CDR1 SSHAT and CDR2 FNYEAQ (reference sequence). The CDR3 DNA reads TGTGCTAGCAGCTACGGGACGTTCGGGCGGGAGACCCAGTACTTC. Translation: CASSYGTFGRETQYF.

This chain joins TRBV28 and TRBJ1-4; TRBD1 agrees at 7 bases. In germline, CDR1 is MDHEN, CDR2 SYDVKM. V dropped 3 bases and J dropped 10; count of bases not matched to a gene: 8. The CDR3 runs to 14 residues. The DNA of the CDR3 is TGTGCCAGCAGTTTCCGGAGGGGGCTTGTAAAACTGTTTTTT. Protein product: CASSFRRGLVKLFF. Using reference TRBV28 and TRBJ1-4 for the parts outside the CDR3, the full variable domain is DVKVTQSSRYLVKRTGEKVFLECVQDMDHENMFWYRQDPGLGLRLIYFSYDVKMKEKGDIPEGYSVSREKKERFSLILESASTNQTSMYLCASSFRRGLVKLFFGSGTQLSVL.

The chain links TRBV6-5 to TRBJ1-2; TRBD1 is a possible D gene (5 bases). Between the trimmed V and J ends, which lost 5 bases and 0 bases, there was a span of 10 bases. Germline loops: CDR1 MNHEY, CDR2 SVGAGI. The CDR3 sequence is 14 residues long. The CDR3 DNA reads TGTGCCAGCAGTATCAGGGACGCTAACTATGGCTACACCTTC. Amino acids: CASSIRDANYGYTF.

This rearrangement joins TRBV18 to TRBJ1-2; 7 bases are a match to TRBD1. Germline CDR1 KGHSH, CDR2 LQKENI. Unmatched junction bases numbered 6, after V lost 0 bases and J lost 8 bases. This CDR3 has 14 amino acids. Here the CDR3 reads CASSPPTTGTGYTF. CDR3 nucleotide sequence: TGTGCCAGCTCACCACCGACGACAGGGACGGGCTACACCTTC.